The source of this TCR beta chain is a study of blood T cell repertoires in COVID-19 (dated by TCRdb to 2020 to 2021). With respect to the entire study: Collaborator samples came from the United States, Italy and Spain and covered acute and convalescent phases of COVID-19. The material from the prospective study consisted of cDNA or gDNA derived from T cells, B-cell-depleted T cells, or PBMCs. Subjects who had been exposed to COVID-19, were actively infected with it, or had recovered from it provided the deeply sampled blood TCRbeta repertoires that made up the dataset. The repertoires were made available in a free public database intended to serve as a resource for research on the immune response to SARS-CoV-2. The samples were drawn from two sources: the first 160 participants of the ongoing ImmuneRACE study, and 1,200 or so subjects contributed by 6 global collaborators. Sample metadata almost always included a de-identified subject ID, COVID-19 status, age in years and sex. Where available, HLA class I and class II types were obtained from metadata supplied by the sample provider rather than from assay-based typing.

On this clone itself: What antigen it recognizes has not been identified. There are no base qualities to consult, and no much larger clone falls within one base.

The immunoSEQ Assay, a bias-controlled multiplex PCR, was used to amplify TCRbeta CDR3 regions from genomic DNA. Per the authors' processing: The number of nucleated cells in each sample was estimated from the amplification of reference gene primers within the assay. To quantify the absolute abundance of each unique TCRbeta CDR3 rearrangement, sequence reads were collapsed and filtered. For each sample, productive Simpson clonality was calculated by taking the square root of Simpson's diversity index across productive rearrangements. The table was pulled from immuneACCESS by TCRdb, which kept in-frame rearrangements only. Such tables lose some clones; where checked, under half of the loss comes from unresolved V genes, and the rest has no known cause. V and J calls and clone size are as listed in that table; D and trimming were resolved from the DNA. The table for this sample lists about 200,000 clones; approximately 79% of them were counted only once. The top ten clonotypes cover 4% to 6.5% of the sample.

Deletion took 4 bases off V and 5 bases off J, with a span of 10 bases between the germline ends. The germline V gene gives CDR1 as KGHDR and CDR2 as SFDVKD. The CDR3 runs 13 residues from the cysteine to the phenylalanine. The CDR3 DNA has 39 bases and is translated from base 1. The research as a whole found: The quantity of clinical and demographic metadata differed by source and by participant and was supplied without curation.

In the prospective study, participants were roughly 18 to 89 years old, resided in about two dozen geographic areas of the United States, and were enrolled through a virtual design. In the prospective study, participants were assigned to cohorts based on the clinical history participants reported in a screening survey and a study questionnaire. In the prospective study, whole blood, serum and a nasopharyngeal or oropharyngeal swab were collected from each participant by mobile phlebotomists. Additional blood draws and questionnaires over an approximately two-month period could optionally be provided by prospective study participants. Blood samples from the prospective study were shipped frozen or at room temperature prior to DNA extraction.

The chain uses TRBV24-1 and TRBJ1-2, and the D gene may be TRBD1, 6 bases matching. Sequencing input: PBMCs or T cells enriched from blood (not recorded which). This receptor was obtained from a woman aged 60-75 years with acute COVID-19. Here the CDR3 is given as CATSETGWYGYTF. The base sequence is TGTGCCACCAGTGAAACAGGGTGGTATGGCTACACCTTC.